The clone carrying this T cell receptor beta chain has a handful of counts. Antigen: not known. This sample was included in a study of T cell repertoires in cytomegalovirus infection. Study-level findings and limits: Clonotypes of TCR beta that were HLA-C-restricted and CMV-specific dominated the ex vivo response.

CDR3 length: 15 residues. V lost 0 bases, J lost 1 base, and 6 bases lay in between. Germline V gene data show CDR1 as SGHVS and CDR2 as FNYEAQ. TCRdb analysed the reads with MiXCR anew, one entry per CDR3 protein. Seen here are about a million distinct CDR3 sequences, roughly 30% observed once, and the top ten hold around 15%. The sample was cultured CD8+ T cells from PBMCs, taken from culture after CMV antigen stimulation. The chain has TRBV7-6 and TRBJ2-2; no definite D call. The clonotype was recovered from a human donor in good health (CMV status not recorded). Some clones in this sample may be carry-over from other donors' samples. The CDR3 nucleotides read TGTGCCAGCAGCTTAGCGCCCGGGAACACCGGGGAGCTGTTTTTT. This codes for CASSLAPGNTGELFF.